This is a list of T cell receptor beta chains from one sample in a study of tumor-infiltrating lymphocytes in primary liver carcinoma. MiXCR was run by TCRdb on the multiplex PCR reads, yielding one entry per CDR3 protein. There are about 99,000 distinct CDR3 sequences in the sample; roughly 69% occur only once, and around 9.5% lies in the top ten. Sequencing was carried out using liver tumor tissue from sampling region 5. These receptors were collected from a woman aged 55-69 years with primary liver carcinoma and hepatitis B virus infection. CDR3s include the opening cysteine and the closing phenylalanine or tryptophan. D genes are given only for firm matches. Clone size is not always given. Where it is, it says once, few, many or a class for expanded clones.

j_call: TRBJ2-7; v_call: TRBV11-2; clone_size: medium-sized; d_call: NA; cdr3_nt: TGTGCCAGCAGCTTAGAAAGGCAGGGTGGCCCCTACGAGCAGTACTTC; cdr3_aa: CASSLERQGGPYEQYF
j_call: TRBJ2-3; v_call: TRBV12-3/TRBV12-4; clone_size: many; d_call: NA; cdr3_nt: TGTGCCAGCAGTTTGTTCGGGGGCGCAAGGACAGATACGCAGTATTTT; cdr3_aa: CASSLFGGARTDTQYF
j_call: TRBJ2-1; v_call: TRBV29-1; clone_size: once; d_call: TRBD2; cdr3_nt: TGTAGCGTTAAAGGGACTAGCGGGCACAATGAGCAGTTCTTC; cdr3_aa: CSVKGTSGHNEQFF
j_call: TRBJ2-5; v_call: TRBV5-1; clone_size: many; d_call: NA; cdr3_nt: TGCGCCAGCACGACAAACAGAGCTGGGGAGACCCAGTACTTC; cdr3_aa: CASTTNRAGETQYF
j_call: TRBJ1-1; v_call: TRBV11-2; clone_size: few; d_call: NA; cdr3_nt: TGTGCCAGCAACTTCGCTCGGGGTACTGAAGCTTTCTTT; cdr3_aa: CASNFARGTEAFF
j_call: TRBJ2-3; v_call: TRBV28; clone_size: NA; d_call: NA; cdr3_nt: TGTGCCAGTAGATCCGGAGGACACGATGCGCAGTATTTT; cdr3_aa: CASRSGGHDAQYF
j_call: TRBJ2-7; v_call: TRBV5-4; clone_size: NA; d_call: TRBD1; cdr3_nt: TGTGCCCGCAGCCAGGACAGGGGGCGCGAGCAGTACTTC; cdr3_aa: CARSQDRGREQYF
j_call: TRBJ2-7; v_call: TRBV21-1; clone_size: NA; d_call: NA; cdr3_nt: TGTGCCAGCAGCAATGGGGGACTAGCGTTTCTCTCCTACGAGCAGTACTTC; cdr3_aa: CASSNGGLAFLSYEQYF
j_call: TRBJ2-5; v_call: TRBV12-3/TRBV12-4; clone_size: once; d_call: TRBD2; cdr3_nt: TGTGCCAGCAGTTTAGGCATCTCAGCGGAAGGGAGGGACCAGTGCTTC; cdr3_aa: CASSLGISAEGRDQCF
j_call: TRBJ2-3; v_call: TRBV28; clone_size: NA; d_call: TRBD2; cdr3_nt: TGTGCCAGCAGGGGTAGCGGGAGTAACACAGATACGCAGTATTTT; cdr3_aa: CASRGSGSNTDTQYF